The TCR beta chain under discussion was sequenced for a study of blood T cell repertoires in COVID-19. Study-wide context: The study drew acute and convalescent COVID-19 samples from the United States, Italy and Spain. From T cells, B-cell-depleted T cells, or PBMCs came the material, which was cDNA or gDNA.

CDR1 and CDR2 (germline): SGHDN, FVKESK. The V end was cut by 4 bases, the J end by 8 bases, with 8 bases between. CDR3 length: 12 residues. The method was immunoSEQ multiplex PCR; TCRdb's version includes in-frame clones alone and lacks a portion of them. This table holds about 250,000 clones, about four fifths found once. This clonotype was obtained from an elderly man with acute or convalescent COVID-19. The material sequenced was peripheral blood. The chain links TRBV14 to TRBJ1-4; no firm D call. DNA for the CDR3: TGTGCCAGCAGCCGCCCGACAGAAAAACTGTTTTTT. Protein: CASSRPTEKLFF.